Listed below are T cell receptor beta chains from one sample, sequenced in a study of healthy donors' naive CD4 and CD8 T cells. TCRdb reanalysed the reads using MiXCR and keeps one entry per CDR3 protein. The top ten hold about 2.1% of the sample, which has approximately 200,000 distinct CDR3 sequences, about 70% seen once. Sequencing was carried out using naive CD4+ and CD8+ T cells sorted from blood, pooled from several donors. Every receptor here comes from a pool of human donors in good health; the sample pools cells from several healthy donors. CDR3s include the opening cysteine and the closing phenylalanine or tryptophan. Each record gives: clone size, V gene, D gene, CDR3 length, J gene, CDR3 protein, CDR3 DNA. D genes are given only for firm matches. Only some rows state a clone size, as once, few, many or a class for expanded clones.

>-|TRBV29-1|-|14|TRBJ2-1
CSGHRGGRHNEQFF
TGCAGCGGACACAGGGGCGGGAGACACAATGAGCAGTTCTTC
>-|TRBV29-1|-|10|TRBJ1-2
CSVTENGYTF
TGCAGCGTTACAGAAAATGGCTACACCTTC
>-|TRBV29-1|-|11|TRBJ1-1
CSVQGSLGAFF
TGCAGCGTACAGGGAAGTCTTGGAGCTTTCTTT
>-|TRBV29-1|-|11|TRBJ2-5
CSVEEWETQYF
TGCAGCGTTGAAGAATGGGAGACCCAGTACTTC
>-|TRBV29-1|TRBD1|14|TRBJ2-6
CSVLRQGEANVLTF
TGCAGCGTCCTAAGACAGGGCGAGGCCAACGTCCTGACTTTC
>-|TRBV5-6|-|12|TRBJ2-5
CASSLLTLGPYF
TGTGCCAGCAGCTTGTTGACCCTTGGGCCGTACTTC
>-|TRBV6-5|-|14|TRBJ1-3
CASSYAGSGNTIYF
TGTGCCAGCAGTTACGCAGGCTCTGGAAACACCATATATTTT
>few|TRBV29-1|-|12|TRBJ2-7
CSVEAGPDEQYF
TGCAGCGTTGAGGCAGGGCCCGACGAGCAGTACTTC
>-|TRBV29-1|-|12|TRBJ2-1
CSVDDSSYGQFF
TGCAGCGTTGACGACTCCTCCTATGGGCAGTTCTTC
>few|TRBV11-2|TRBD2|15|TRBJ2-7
CASSSAGGGSYEQYF
TGTGCCAGCAGCTCAGCTGGCGGGGGCTCCTACGAGCAGTACTTC
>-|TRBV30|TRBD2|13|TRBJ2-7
CAWSASGLYEQYF
TGTGCCTGGAGTGCTAGCGGACTGTACGAGCAGTACTTC
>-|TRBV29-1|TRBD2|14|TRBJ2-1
CSVSLAGLYNEQFF
TGCAGCGTTTCGCTAGCGGGCCTCTACAATGAGCAGTTCTTC
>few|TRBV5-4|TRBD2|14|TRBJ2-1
CASSDTSGAGEQFF
TGTGCCAGCAGCGATACTAGCGGGGCCGGTGAGCAGTTCTTC
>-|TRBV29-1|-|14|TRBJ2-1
CSVDGLLGFNEQFF
TGCAGCGTTGACGGACTTTTGGGCTTCAATGAGCAGTTCTTC
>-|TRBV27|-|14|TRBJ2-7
CASSPLERRHEQYF
TGTGCCAGCAGCCCTCTAGAAAGGAGACACGAGCAGTACTTC